The 14 T cell receptor beta chains in this list originate from one sample, sequenced in a study of vaccination effects on CD4 cells after COVID-19. Assay used: immunoSEQ multiplex PCR; TCRdb lists only in-frame clones, some missing. The table lists about 14,000 clones, roughly four fifths of them singletons. What these receptors recognize is not known. Expansion with viral peptide pools was applied to antigen-specific CD4+ T cells by the ViraFEST assay prior to sequencing. Culture lasted about 11 days before CD4+ T cell isolation. A PCR test confirmed that the person had SARS-CoV-2 infection between March and December 2020. Participants each got two BNT162b2 or mRNA-1273 vaccine doses. Source: CD4+ T cells from PBMCs cultured with HCoV-NL63 spike peptides, taken after COVID-19 vaccination. These receptors all come from a human donor who had a prior SARS-CoV-2 infection.

This clone has just a few counts. The rearrangement uses TRBV18 and TRBJ2-7; possible D gene TRBD2, 6 bases. The CDR3 is 14 amino acids. V dropped 2 bases and J dropped 6 bases, with 14 bases sitting between them. CDR1 is KGHSH, CDR2 LQKENI, per germline. CDR3 amino acids: CASSPGLLAAEQYF. The DNA for the CDR3 is TGTGCCAGCTCACCAGGTTTACTAGCCGCCGAGCAGTACTTC.

V usage is TRBV11-3 and J usage is TRBJ2-1; 12 bases are shared with TRBD2. V was clipped by 4 bases and J by 1 base; unmatched bases: 8. The CDR3 extends over 18 amino acids. Germline values: CDR1 SGHNT, CDR2 YENEEA. CDR3 nucleotides: TGTGCCAGCAGCTACGGGCCGGGACTAGCGGGTTCCTACAATGAGCAGTTCTTC. This encodes CASSYGPGLAGSYNEQFF.

The chain employs TRBV4-1 and TRBJ1-4; tentatively, D is TRBD1 (5 bases). The CDR3 consists of 15 residues. V was shortened by 6 bases and J by 5 bases, with 16 bases between the two germline ends. From germline, CDR1 is MGHRA and CDR2 YSYEKL. CDR3 nucleotide sequence: TGCGCCAGCAGTCTCACCGGCCGGGGGAATGAAAAACTGTTTTTT. Translation: CASSLTGRGNEKLFF.

J is TRBJ2-3 and V is TRBV6-2 or TRBV6-3; D is ambiguous. The V gene's germline CDR1 is MNHEY and CDR2 SVGEGT. This CDR3 contains 14 residues. Trimming took 3 bases from V and 5 from J, leaving 12 bases between them. CDR3 sequence: CASSYLSVEDTQYF. The CDR3 DNA follows: TGTGCCAGCAGTTATTTGTCCGTGGAAGATACGCAGTATTTT.

The gene calls are TRBV7-9 and TRBJ1-4; TRBD1 aligns across 9 bases. V was clipped by 5 bases and J by 6 bases; unmatched bases: 4. This CDR3 has 14 amino acids. Per the germline V gene, CDR1 is SEHNR and CDR2 is FQNEAQ (reference sequence). CDR3 nucleotides: TGTGCCAGCAGCGGATGGACAGGGGATGAAAAACTGTTTTTT. Encoded protein: CASSGWTGDEKLFF.

V is TRBV11-2 and J is TRBJ1-6; a weak D match, TRBD1 (6 bases). The CDR3 length is 15 residues. Germline V CDR1 and CDR2: SGHAT, FQNNGV. The germline V and J ends were trimmed by 4 bases and 7 bases, with 14 bases remaining between them. CDR3 in DNA: TGTGCCAGCAGCTATGGGGCGGGGGGCAATTCACCCCTCCACTTT. It yields the protein CASSYGAGGNSPLHF.

V usage is TRBV2 and J usage is TRBJ2-3, with TRBD1 matching over 9 bases. The CDR3 loop spans 13 amino acids. From germline, CDR1 is SNHLY and CDR2 FYNNEI. The chain's CDR3 is CTSSTGGADTQYF. In nucleotides, the CDR3 is TGTACCTCGAGTACAGGGGGCGCAGATACGCAGTATTTT.

This clone appeared once. The chain is built from TRBV18 and TRBJ2-7; D unclear. V was pared by 2 bases and J by 6 bases, with 14 bases between. The germline gives CDR1 KGHSH, CDR2 LQKENI. This CDR3 spans 14 amino acids. The CDR3 loop reads CASSPSTRTSEQYF. The CDR3 region has the DNA TGTGCCAGCTCACCAAGTACACGAACCTCCGAGCAGTACTTC.

The chain uses TRBV2 and TRBJ2-2; TRBD2 aligns across 8 bases. The CDR3 contains 16 residues. Germline loops: CDR1 SNHLY, CDR2 FYNNEI. V lost 0 bases and J lost 3; bases outside the gene matches: 3. The CDR3, as DNA: TGTGCCAGCAGTGAAGCGACGGGACTAGACACCGGGGAGCTGTTTTTT. Encoded protein: CASSEATGLDTGELFF. The complete variable domain, with remaining parts taken from reference TRBV2 and TRBJ2-2, reads EPEVTQTPSHQVTQMGQEVILRCVPISNHLYFYWYRQILGQKVEFLVSFYNNEISEKSEIFDDQFSVERPDGSNFTLKIRSTKLEDSAMYFCASSEATGLDTGELFFGEGSRLTVL.

This clone showed up just a few times. The chain links TRBV19 to TRBJ1-5; the match to TRBD1 covers 7 bases. The CDR3 sequence is 14 residues long. Germline CDR1 and CDR2: LNHDA and SQIVND (reference sequence). V lost 8 bases to trimming and J lost 2 bases; unmatched junction nucleotides: 6. CDR3 sequence: CASGRQGGNQPQHF. CDR3 nucleotides: TGTGCCAGTGGCCGGCAGGGGGGCAATCAGCCCCAGCATTTT.

The rearrangement joins TRBV20-1 to TRBJ1-1; D is perhaps TRBD1 (5 bases). Trimming took off 3 bases at V and 5 bases at J, with 13 bases between the two ends. In germline, CDR1 is DFQATT, CDR2 SNEGSKA (reference sequence). This CDR3 is 13 amino acids long. CDR3 in amino acids: CSASLQDLTEAFF. DNA of the CDR3: TGCAGTGCTAGTTTACAGGACCTAACTGAAGCTTTCTTT.

This rearrangement joins TRBV5-5 to TRBJ2-5; D is ambiguous. The ends were cut back, 4 bases at V and 1 base at J, with 11 bases in the middle. The germline V gene has CDR1 SGHKS and CDR2 YYEKEE (reference sequence). The CDR3 has 14 amino acids. In DNA, the CDR3 is TGTGCCAGCAGCCGCGCGGCCAGCCAAGAGACCCAGTACTTC. Translating it yields CASSRAASQETQYF.

The chain carries TRBV2 and TRBJ2-1; D is perhaps TRBD1 or TRBD2 (6 bases each). The germline V gene encodes CDR1 SNHLY and CDR2 FYNNEI. Trimming took off 6 bases at V and 2 bases at J, with 11 bases between the two ends. The CDR3 is 14 residues long. The CDR3 sequence is CASRGGLPYNEQFF. DNA for the CDR3: TGTGCCAGCAGAGGGGGGTTACCCTACAATGAGCAGTTCTTC.

The chain combines TRBV11-2 with TRBJ1-2; D gene unclear. The V gene lost 1 base and the J gene lost 2 bases, with 17 bases spanning the gap. The CDR3 runs to 17 residues. Germline V gene lookup returns CDR1 SGHAT and CDR2 FQNNGV. The CDR3 sequence is CASSLVAGGTSNYGYTF. CDR3 nucleotides: TGTGCCAGCAGCTTAGTCGCCGGTGGAACAAGCAACTATGGCTACACCTTC.